The 20 T cell receptor beta chains listed next were all sequenced from one sample in a study of OX40 agonist ivuxolimab in advanced cancers. The method was the immunoSEQ multiplex PCR assay. As stored in TCRdb, this immuneACCESS dataset retains in-frame rearrangements with V and J assigned. A fraction of the clones does not appear; measured against another copy, unresolved V genes explain less than half of the discrepancy, and the remainder lacks a known reason. The sample data list fewer than 65,000 clones, and more than 80% of these were observed just once. About 2% of the sample is in the top ten clones. The sequencing here drew on CD4+ or CD8+ T cells sorted from blood, taken in a trial of the OX40 agonist ivuxolimab. These receptors all come from an adult with an advanced solid tumor such as melanoma, head and neck, liver or kidney cancer.

The rearrangement uses TRBV11-3 and TRBJ1-5, with D possibly matching TRBD1 (5 bases). The V end lost 3 bases, the J end lost 9 bases, and 18 bases lay between the germline ends. The CDR3 extends over 15 amino acids. Looked up from germline, CDR1 is SGHNT and CDR2 is YENEEA. The CDR3: CASSFKGPFKGPQHF. CDR3 nucleotide sequence: TGTGCCAGCAGCTTCAAGGGGCCGTTTAAGGGGCCCCAGCATTTT.

The chain combines TRBV6-1 with TRBJ2-2, with 8 bases that match TRBD1. The CDR3 length is 15 residues. After removal of 5 bases from V and 6 bases from J, the junction contained 8 bases not matched to a gene. Looked up from germline, CDR1 is MNHNS and CDR2 is SASEGT. Written as DNA, the CDR3 is TGTGCCAGCAGTCTCGGACAGGGTATTCCCGGGGAGCTGTTTTTT. Its translation is CASSLGQGIPGELFF.

The CDR3 DNA is TGTGCCAGCAGTTCCTATCTAGCGGGAGGGATTAACACCTACAATGAGCAGTTCTTC. It specifies CASSSYLAGGINTYNEQFF. The chain uses TRBV27 and TRBJ2-1, with 12 bases that match TRBD2. CDR1 and CDR2 from the germline V gene are MNHEY and SMNVEV (reference sequence). The trim removed 4 bases at V and 2 bases at J, leaving 12 bases unmatched. CDR3 length equals 19 residues.

The chain combines TRBV7-2 with TRBJ2-1; 8 bases align to TRBD2. This CDR3 region has 12 residues. V shed 5 bases and J 15 bases; nucleotides not matched to a gene: 9. The germline V gene encodes CDR1 SGHTA and CDR2 FQGNSA. CDR3 DNA sequence: TGTGCCAGCAGCCTCTTAGGACTAGCCCCGTTCTTC. As protein: CASSLLGLAPFF.

V usage is TRBV30 and J usage is TRBJ1-1; the D is unclear. This CDR3 has 12 residues. The V end was cut by 1 base, the J end by 1 base, with 4 bases between. Germline V gives CDR1 GTSNPN, CDR2 SVGIG (reference sequence). The CDR3 DNA reads as TGTGCCTGGAGTGGAGGGAACACTGAAGCTTTCTTT. Residues: CAWSGGNTEAFF. The full variable domain, rest sourced from reference TRBV30 and TRBJ1-1, is SQTIHQWPATLVQPVGSPLSLECTVEGTSNPNLYWYRQAAGRGLQLLFYSVGIGQISSEVPQNLSASRPQDRQFILSSKKLLLSDSGFYLCAWSGGNTEAFFGQGTRLTVV.

The V and J genes are TRBV28 and TRBJ2-7; D is tentatively TRBD1 or TRBD2 (7 bases each). The CDR3 length is 16 residues. The germline V gene has CDR1 MDHEN and CDR2 SYDVKM. V shed 1 base and J shed 2 bases, with 15 bases lying between them. CDR3 protein: CASSLLGQGGTYEQYF. Here the CDR3 DNA reads TGTGCCAGCAGTTTATTGGGGCAGGGGGGGACCTACGAGCAGTACTTC.

The chain couples TRBV11-2 to TRBJ1-5; D is perhaps TRBD1 (5 bases). The germline V and J ends were trimmed by 0 bases and 6 bases, with 12 bases remaining between them. This CDR3 is 15 amino acids long. CDR1 and CDR2 (germline): SGHAT, FQNNGV. The chain's CDR3 is CASSLEQGGSQPQHF. The CDR3 bases are TGTGCCAGCAGCTTAGAGCAGGGTGGGAGTCAGCCCCAGCATTTT.

The chain combines TRBV20-1 with TRBJ1-1; D gene uncertain. V was cut by 1 base and J by 5 bases, with 5 bases left in between. The CDR3 covers 11 residues. The V gene's germline CDR1 is DFQATT and CDR2 SNEGSKA (reference sequence). CDR3 sequence (DNA): TGCAGTGCTAGAGTTCAGACTGAAGCTTTCTTT. Translated: CSARVQTEAFF.

On this clone itself: At one of its ends the junction is not consistent with the germline gene, which may arise from a read error. This sequence joins TRBV7-2 and TRBJ2-1; D is uncertain. From germline, CDR1 is SGHTA and CDR2 FQGNSA. This CDR3 contains 14 residues. CDR3 in amino acids: CASSLGLAYDEQFF. The CDR3 coding sequence is TGTGCCAGCAGCTTAGGGCTGGCCTACGATGAGCAGTTCTTC. The full variable domain, in which reference TRBV7-2 and TRBJ2-1 provide the parts outside the CDR3, is GAGVSQSPSNKVTEKGKDVELRCDPISGHTALYWYRQSLGQGLEFLIYFQGNSAPDKSGLPSDRFSAERTGGSVSTLTIQRTQQEDSAVYLCASSLGLAYDEQFFGPGTRLTVL.

This chain uses TRBV2 with TRBJ2-7, with 7 bases fitting TRBD1. Germline V gene data show CDR1 as SNHLY and CDR2 as FYNNEI. CDR3 length equals 12 residues. The junction had 1 base not matched to a gene; V was cut back by 4 bases and J by 4 bases. The CDR3 region has the DNA TGTGCCAGCAGTGCAGGGGGATACGAGCAGTACTTC. Translating gives CASSAGGYEQYF.

This chain links TRBV6-1 with TRBJ1-4; 10 positions agree with TRBD1. The CDR3 loop spans 15 amino acids. Germline trimming cut 3 bases from V and 7 bases from J; bases unmatched to any gene: 5. Germline assignment: CDR1 MNHNS and CDR2 SASEGT. CDR3 residues: CASSDRTGGSEKLFF. The CDR3 DNA follows: TGTGCCAGCAGTGACAGGACAGGGGGATCTGAAAAACTGTTTTTT.

The chain has TRBV18 and TRBJ2-3; D is uncertain. CDR3 length equals 14 residues. Trimming shortened V by 1 base and J by 0 bases, and 5 bases separated the two germline ends. Per germline, CDR1 KGHSH and CDR2 LQKENI. The CDR3 DNA reads as TGTGCCAGCTCACCACTGATAAGCACAGATACGCAGTATTTT. The encoded protein is CASSPLISTDTQYF.

J is TRBJ1-1 and V is TRBV5-1; D call uncertain. Germline CDR1 is SGHRS and CDR2 is YFSETQ. Trimming cost V 1 base and J 8 bases, with 9 bases left between them. The CDR3 is 12 residues long. The CDR3 sequence is CASSLSPSEAFF. The DNA for the CDR3 is TGCGCCAGCAGCTTGTCACCCAGCGAAGCTTTCTTT.

For this clone: An end of the junction does not agree with germline; a read error may underlie this. The rearrangement links TRBV7-7 to TRBJ2-1; D is ambiguous. Germline V gene lookup returns CDR1 SSHAT and CDR2 FNYEAQ (reference sequence). This CDR3 has 17 residues. The DNA of the CDR3 is TGTGCTAGCAGATTTAGTATCAATGTAAGCTCCTACAATGAGCAGTTCTTC. This gives the protein CASRFSINVSSYNEQFF.

The chain's CDR3 is CASSIGGLSSYNEQFF. CDR3 DNA sequence: TGTGCCAGTAGTATCGGGGGATTAAGCTCCTACAATGAGCAGTTCTTC. The V gene is TRBV19, the J gene TRBJ2-1, with D possibly matching TRBD2 (6 bases). The germline V gene has CDR1 LNHDA and CDR2 SQIVND (reference sequence). This CDR3 is 16 amino acids long. With 3 bases removed from V and 0 bases from J, the gap between germline ends came to 12 bases.

CDR3 nucleotides: TGTGCCAGCAGTTTACAAACCGACAGGGTTGAAGCTTTCTTT. It yields the protein CASSLQTDRVEAFF. The chain recombines TRBV28 with TRBJ1-1, with 7 bases lining up with TRBD1. V shed 2 bases and J 7 bases; nucleotides not matched to a gene: 7. CDR3 size: 14 residues. Germline loops: CDR1 MDHEN, CDR2 SYDVKM.

V gene TRBV5-4 combines with J gene TRBJ2-2; no reliable D call. V lost 5 bases to trimming and J lost 0 bases, with 17 bases between them. CDR3 size: 17 residues. Germline V lookup: CDR1 SGHNT, CDR2 YYREEE (reference sequence). CDR3 DNA sequence: TGTGCCAGCAGTGCAGAGCTTTCTAGAGCGAACACCGGGGAGCTGTTTTTT. Amino acids: CASSAELSRANTGELFF.

The chain employs TRBV19 and TRBJ2-2; a possible D gene is TRBD2 (6 bases). V was clipped by 3 bases and J by 3 bases, with 17 bases between them. Germline values: CDR1 LNHDA, CDR2 SQIVND (reference sequence). The CDR3 sequence is 17 residues long. CDR3 bases: TGTGCCAGTAGTATTTCGAGGTCGGGACTGTACACCGGGGAGCTGTTTTTT. Its translation is CASSISRSGLYTGELFF.

The chain recombines TRBV28 with TRBJ1-5, with a possible D match to TRBD1 (5 bases). Germline lookup yields CDR1 MDHEN and CDR2 SYDVKM. V lost 6 bases, J lost 3 bases, and 18 bases lay in between. The CDR3 has 16 residues. As DNA, the CDR3 is TGTGCCAGCAGGCACAGAGCTGCAGGGATCAATCAGCCCCAGCATTTT. Translated: CASRHRAAGINQPQHF.

This clone was observed a single time. The chain links TRBV15 to TRBJ2-7; D not certain. The CDR3 is 11 amino acids. The V gene lost 0 bases and the J gene lost 5 bases, with 2 bases spanning the gap. Germline V gene sequence: CDR1 LNHNV, CDR2 YYDKDF (reference sequence). The CDR3 coding sequence is TGTGCCACCAGCAGAGAGAACGAGCAGTACTTC. This codes for CATSRENEQYF.